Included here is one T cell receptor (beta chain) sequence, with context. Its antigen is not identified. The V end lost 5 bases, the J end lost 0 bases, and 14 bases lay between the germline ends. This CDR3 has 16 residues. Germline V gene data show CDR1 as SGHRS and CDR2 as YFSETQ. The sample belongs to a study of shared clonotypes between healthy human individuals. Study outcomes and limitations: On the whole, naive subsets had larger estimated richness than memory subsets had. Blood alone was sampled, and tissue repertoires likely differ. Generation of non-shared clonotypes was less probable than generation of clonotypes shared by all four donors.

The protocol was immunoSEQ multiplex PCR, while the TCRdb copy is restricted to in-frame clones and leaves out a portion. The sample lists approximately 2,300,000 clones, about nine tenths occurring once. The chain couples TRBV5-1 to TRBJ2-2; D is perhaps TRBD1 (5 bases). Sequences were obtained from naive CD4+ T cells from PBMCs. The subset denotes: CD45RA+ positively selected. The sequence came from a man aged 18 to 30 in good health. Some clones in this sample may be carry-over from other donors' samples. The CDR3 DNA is TGCGCCAGCAGAGCTAGGACAACCCCGAACACCGGGGAGCTGTTTTTT. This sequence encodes CASRARTTPNTGELFF.